This T cell receptor beta chain was obtained from a study of T cell repertoires in cytomegalovirus infection. The overall study: HLA-C-restricted CMV epitopes, recently identified, and well-studied HLA-B-restricted ones were used by the study. A matching HLA type, together with CMV infection, was signaled by public TCR beta signatures.

In this sample, this clonotype turned up a few times. Its antigen is still unknown. Findings of the study overall: Based on cumulative public TCR beta family frequency, carriers of CMV plus the relevant HLA were identified. Predominance within the ex vivo response was attributable to HLA-C-restricted CMV-specific TCR beta clonotypes.

TCRdb fed the reads into MiXCR, producing one record per CDR3 protein. The data contain roughly 100,000 distinct CDR3 sequences, about 40% of them singletons. Trimming shortened V by 1 base and J by 6 bases, and 20 bases separated the two germline ends. This CDR3 has 17 amino acids. This chain uses TRBV12-3 or TRBV12-4 with TRBJ2-3; D gene unclear. This clonotype originated in a human donor in good health (CMV status not recorded). Some clones in this sample may be carry-over from other donors' samples. The sequenced sample was CD8+ T cells from cultured PBMCs, obtained from culture after CMV antigen stimulation. The DNA for the CDR3 is TGTGCCAGCAGTTTAGATACGGCACAAAGTATAGGGGATACGCAGTATTTT. Amino acid sequence: CASSLDTAQSIGDTQYF.